This TCR beta chain was recorded in a study of T-cell reconstitution after alpha-beta-depleted transplantation in children. Findings of the study overall: T cells produced anew were the main source of T-cell counts and diversity one year after transplant.

The CDR3 consists of 14 residues. Per the germline V gene, CDR1 is MNHNS and CDR2 is SASEGT. Unique molecular identifiers were incorporated during preparation of the TCRbeta library. MiXCR, applied by TCRdb to the PCR reads, yields one record per CDR3 protein. The sample has around 960,000 distinct CDR3 sequences; less than 30% are singletons. Only one count was recorded for this clonotype. Its antigen is unidentified. One junction end does not reproduce the germline sequence, and a read error may be involved. The starting material was PBMCs, mostly from graft donor cells, obtained 360 days after TCRalphabeta/CD19-depleted stem cell transplant. The gene calls are TRBV6-1 and TRBJ2-1, with D maybe TRBD2 (5 bases). The source of this sequence is a boy under three years old who had a stem cell transplant for SCID, so the T cells may come from the graft donor. The CDR3: CASSVSGSYTEQFF. For the CDR3, the DNA is TGTGCCAGCTCTGTAAGCGGTTCCTACACTGAGCAGTTCTTC.